A single sample gave rise to the 15 T cell receptor beta chains below, sequenced in a study of shared clonotypes between healthy human individuals. Generated by immunoSEQ multiplex PCR, the TCRdb table keeps only in-frame clones and is missing some. Of nearly 600,000 clones in the sample, roughly 95% were seen once. Selected positively for CCR7 and CD45RO-negative, naive CD8 cells excluded terminally differentiated effector memory CD45RA+ cells. Sequenced: naive CD8+ T cells sorted from blood. Every receptor here comes from a woman in her 30s in good health.

V and J are TRBV10-1 and TRBJ1-1; no clear D gene. V was shortened by 5 bases and J by 1 base, with 11 bases between the two germline ends. The CDR3 runs 14 residues. The germline V gene encodes CDR1 WNHNN and CDR2 SYGVQD (reference sequence). CDR3 protein: CASSTDWGNTEAFF. As DNA, the CDR3 is TGCGCCAGCAGTACCGACTGGGGGAACACTGAAGCTTTCTTT.

This clone was observed once. The chain recombines TRBV7-8 with TRBJ2-2; TRBD1 agrees at 8 bases. The CDR3 consists of 17 residues. Trimming removed 5 bases from V and 7 bases from J; junction bases left unmatched: 15. Germline values: CDR1 SGHVS, CDR2 FQNEAQ. CDR3 DNA sequence: TGTGCCAGCAGCGCACATATTTCAGGACAGGGAGGCGGGGAGCTGTTTTTT. This codes for CASSAHISGQGGGELFF. The variable domain in full, completed from reference TRBV7-8 and TRBJ2-2, reads GAGVSQSPRYKVAKRGQDVALRCDPISGHVSLFWYQQALGQGPEFLTYFQNEAQLDKSGLPSDRFFAERPEGSVSTLKIQRTQQEDSAVYLCASSAHISGQGGGELFFGEGSRLTVL.

The chain carries TRBV6-5 and TRBJ2-5; 7 bases line up with TRBD1. Gene TRBJ2-7 matches the end of the DNA better, so the J call may be wrong. The germline V gene encodes CDR1 MNHEY and CDR2 SVGAGI. This CDR3 contains 13 residues. Here the CDR3 DNA reads TGTGCCACCCGGACAGGTCTCTCCTACGAGCAGTACTTC. Encoded protein: CATRTGLSYEQYF.

DNA of the CDR3: TGTGCCAGCAGCGTAGACGGCGAGGGCTACGAGCAGTACTTC. This encodes CASSVDGEGYEQYF. This sequence joins TRBV9 and TRBJ2-7; a weak D match, TRBD2 (5 bases). V was trimmed by 0 bases and J by 3 bases, leaving 10 bases between them. The CDR3 consists of 14 residues. CDR1 and CDR2 (germline): SGDLS, YYNGEE.

J is TRBJ2-2 and V is TRBV19; 7 bases are a match to TRBD1. The CDR3 is 18 amino acids. Germline loops: CDR1 LNHDA, CDR2 SQIVND (reference sequence). With V trimmed by 3 bases and J by 5 bases, 15 bases remained unmatched. In nucleotides, the CDR3 is TGTGCCAGTAGTATTGGATACAGGGGCACCCTATATACCGGGGAGCTGTTTTTT. It yields the protein CASSIGYRGTLYTGELFF.

This chain links TRBV30 with TRBJ1-5; 8 bases fit TRBD1. Germline assignment: CDR1 GTSNPN and CDR2 SVGIG (reference sequence). The CDR3 has 14 amino acids. Losses at the gene ends were 1 base for V and 5 bases for J; bases not matched to a gene: 4. CDR3 DNA sequence: TGTGCCTGGAGTGCGGGACAGGATGATCAGCCCCAGCATTTT. Translating gives CAWSAGQDDQPQHF.

This chain connects TRBV7-9 to TRBJ2-2; no firm D call. The CDR3 contains 16 residues. Per germline, CDR1 SEHNR and CDR2 FQNEAQ (reference sequence). V lost 4 bases to trimming and J lost 1 base, with 13 bases between them. The CDR3 spells CASSSLGGENTGELFF. The CDR3 coding sequence is TGTGCCAGCAGCTCCCTAGGCGGAGAGAACACCGGGGAGCTGTTTTTT. Supplemented by reference TRBV7-9 and TRBJ2-2, the full variable domain reads DTGVSQNPRHKITKRGQNVTFRCDPISEHNRLYWYRQTLGQGPEFLTYFQNEAQLEKSRLLSDRFSAERPKGSFSTLEIQRTEQGDSAMYLCASSSLGGENTGELFFGEGSRLTVL.

The count of this clone is one. The chain couples TRBV5-6 to TRBJ2-2, with 15 bases fitting TRBD2. The CDR3 is 19 amino acids. From germline, CDR1 is SGHDT and CDR2 YYEEEE. J was trimmed by 5 bases and V by 2 bases; bases with no gene match: 10. The CDR3 nucleotides read TGTGCCAGCAGCTTCGGACTAGCGGGAGGGCCCCAAGAAACCGGGGAGCTGTTTTTT. It codes for CASSFGLAGGPQETGELFF.

This chain connects TRBV6-1 to TRBJ1-2; TRBD1 aligns across 9 bases. The CDR3 is made up of 19 amino acids. Per the germline V gene, CDR1 is MNHNS and CDR2 is SASEGT. The ends lost 4 bases at V and 0 bases at J; junction bases unmatched: 15. For the CDR3, the DNA is TGTGCCAGCAGTGTGGACAGGGGTCGGAACCCTTCTCCTAACTATGGCTACACCTTC. It specifies CASSVDRGRNPSPNYGYTF.

J is TRBJ1-5 and V is TRBV4-1; possible D gene TRBD1, 5 bases. This CDR3 comprises 17 residues. Deletions cut 0 bases from V and 7 bases from J, with 19 bases between. Germline V gene sequence: CDR1 MGHRA, CDR2 YSYEKL. The CDR3, as DNA: TGCGCCAGCAGCCAAGATGGCCCACAGGTGATCGACCAGCCCCAGCATTTT. It is translated as CASSQDGPQVIDQPQHF.

The V gene is TRBV28, the J gene TRBJ1-5; D may be TRBD1 (6 bases). The CDR3 is 16 residues long. The V and J ends lost 8 bases and 3 bases respectively, with 20 bases between them. CDR1 MDHEN and CDR2 SYDVKM come from the germline V gene. The CDR3 loop reads CASQDYGGTLNQPQHF. CDR3 DNA sequence: TGTGCCAGCCAAGACTACGGCGGGACACTCAATCAGCCCCAGCATTTT.

As DNA, the CDR3 is TGTGCCAGCAGAGAGACTGGCTCGGGCACAGATACGCAGTATTTT. Its translation: CASRETGSGTDTQYF. V usage is TRBV2 and J usage is TRBJ2-3; no reliable D call. Germline-derived CDR1 and CDR2 are SNHLY and FYNNEI. Trimming pared 6 bases from V and 1 base from J, leaving 14 bases between. The CDR3 is 15 amino acids.

The chain links TRBV7-9 to TRBJ2-7; D may be TRBD2 (6 bases). The CDR3 has 14 residues. From germline, CDR1 is SEHNR and CDR2 FQNEAQ (reference sequence). The V end was cut by 1 base, the J end by 5 bases, with 12 bases between. CDR3: CASSLVAGFHEQYF. CDR3 in DNA: TGTGCCAGCAGCTTAGTTGCGGGGTTCCACGAGCAGTACTTC.

In its sample, this clone was seen once. For the CDR3, the DNA is TGTGCCAGCAGTGATGGGACTAGCCCATCTCACGAGCAGTACTTC. It encodes CASSDGTSPSHEQYF. The rearrangement links TRBV27 to TRBJ2-7, with 9 bases matching TRBD2. CDR3 length: 15 amino acids. Trimming removed 5 bases from V and 5 bases from J; junction bases left unmatched: 10. Germline CDR1 and CDR2: MNHEY and SMNVEV (reference sequence).

The chain has TRBV27 and TRBJ2-7, with a tentative D call TRBD2 (7 bases). Germline CDR1 reads MNHEY; CDR2 reads SMNVEV (reference sequence). There are 16 residues in the CDR3. The V end was cut by 6 bases, the J end by 0 bases, with 18 bases between. The CDR3 DNA reads as TGTGCCAGCAGATTTGGGGCGGGGGCTTTCTCCTACGAGCAGTACTTC. Translating it yields CASRFGAGAFSYEQYF.